The 17 T cell receptor beta chains below all came from one sample that was sequenced in a study of a mutant IDH1 vaccine in newly diagnosed glioma (dated by TCRdb to the early 2020s). This specimen's time point label, interpreted: week 23, last vaccination. A 20-mer mutant IDH1 peptide at 300 micrograms in Montanide made up each vaccine dose, which was injected subcutaneously together with topical imiquimod. Their cognate antigens are unknown. The receptor library was made with the immunoSEQ multiplex PCR assay. TCRdb stores this immuneACCESS table with in-frame sequences only. Part of the clones is absent; in the studies checked, under half of the shortfall reflects unresolved V genes, and no reason is known for the rest. Here the sample has tens of thousands of clones; 75% to 90% occur a single time. 0.75% to 0.95% of the sample lies in the top ten. The sample consisted of PBMCs, taken from a glioma patient whose treatment included an IDH1 peptide vaccine. These receptors were obtained from a woman between 50 and 59 years old with glioma.

The chain links TRBV2 to TRBJ2-1; TRBD2 might be the D (6 bases). Germline V CDR1 and CDR2: SNHLY, FYNNEI. This CDR3 has 17 residues. V was clipped by 3 bases and J by 0 bases, with 15 bases between them. The CDR3 spells CASSDLLAAYSYNEQFF. The CDR3 DNA follows: TGTGCCAGCAGTGACCTCTTAGCGGCGTACTCCTACAATGAGCAGTTCTTC.

This chain connects TRBV7-2 to TRBJ1-2; the D gene is possibly TRBD1 (6 bases). In germline, CDR1 is SGHTA, CDR2 FQGNSA. The V end was cut by 1 base, the J end by 4 bases, with 7 bases between. The CDR3 contains 13 residues. The CDR3 nucleotides are TGTGCCAGCAGCTTAGAGGGGGTCTATGGCTACACCTTC. Protein sequence: CASSLEGVYGYTF.

This rearrangement joins TRBV29-1 to TRBJ2-7, with 13 bases identical to TRBD2. With 4 bases clipped from V and 0 bases from J, the junction kept 18 bases outside the gene matches. Germline lookup yields CDR1 SQVTM and CDR2 ANQGSEA. This CDR3 is 20 amino acids long. CDR3 sequence reads: CSVVLLRPGTSGDSSYEQYF. The CDR3 DNA follows: TGCAGCGTTGTACTGCTTCGTCCCGGGACTAGCGGGGATAGCTCCTACGAGCAGTACTTC.

This rearrangement joins TRBV5-4 to TRBJ2-5; D possibly corresponds to TRBD2 (5 bases). CDR1 and CDR2 from the germline V gene are SGHNT and YYREEE (reference sequence). The CDR3 length is 13 residues. The V gene lost 3 bases and the J gene lost 4 bases, with 10 bases spanning the gap. CDR3 nucleotides: TGTGCCAGCAGCTCCCCTCGGGGAGAGACCCAGTACTTC. The encoded protein is CASSSPRGETQYF.

The table lists this clone with a count of one. J is TRBJ2-7 and V is TRBV19; D is unclear. Trimming pared 4 bases from V and 1 base from J, leaving 11 bases between. Germline lookup yields CDR1 LNHDA and CDR2 SQIVND (reference sequence). This CDR3 region has 14 residues. CDR3 residues: CASSTQLGSYEQYF. For the CDR3, the DNA is TGTGCCAGTAGTACCCAGTTGGGGTCCTACGAGCAGTACTTC.

This chain joins TRBV5-1 and TRBJ1-5; D may be TRBD1 (5 bases). Trimming left V 4 bases short and J 4 bases short, with 12 bases between. The CDR3 consists of 14 residues. The germline V gene has CDR1 SGHRS and CDR2 YFSETQ. The chain's CDR3 is CASSSGGGNQPQHF. In nucleotides, the CDR3 is TGCGCCAGCAGCAGCGGCGGGGGGAATCAGCCCCAGCATTTT.

The chain uses TRBV4-1 and TRBJ2-1; 10 bases line up with TRBD2. V was clipped by 0 bases and J by 5 bases; unmatched bases: 7. Germline CDR1 and CDR2: MGHRA and YSYEKL. The CDR3 is made up of 17 amino acids. CDR3 in amino acids: CASSQDYSGRVDNEQFF. The CDR3 DNA reads TGCGCCAGCAGCCAAGATTACAGCGGGAGGGTCGACAATGAGCAGTTCTTC.

The chain links TRBV7-3 to TRBJ2-3; a possible D gene is TRBD2 (6 bases). The CDR3 totals 13 residues. V was clipped by 8 bases and J by 6 bases, with 15 bases between them. Germline V lookup: CDR1 SGHTA, CDR2 FQGTGA. Written as DNA, the CDR3 is TGTGCCAGCTCGCTAGCGACCACCGATACGCAGTATTTT. Its translation: CASSLATTDTQYF. Variable domain in full (rest from reference TRBV7-3 and TRBJ2-3): GAGVSQTPSNKVTEKGKYVELRCDPISGHTALYWYRQSLGQGPEFLIYFQGTGAADDSGLPNDRFFAVRPEGSVSTLKIQRTERGDSAVYLCASSLATTDTQYFGPGTRLTVL.

The V and J genes are TRBV7-9 and TRBJ1-1, with 8 positions matching TRBD1. V lost 6 bases, J lost 8 bases, and 8 bases stayed unmatched. The V gene's germline CDR1 is SEHNR and CDR2 FQNEAQ (reference sequence). This CDR3 is built from 13 residues. In nucleotides, the CDR3 is TGTGCCAGCAGTGGCACAGGGGGTTGGGAAGCTTTCTTT. This codes for CASSGTGGWEAFF. Complete variable domain (other parts from reference TRBV7-9 and TRBJ1-1): DTGVSQNPRHKITKRGQNVTFRCDPISEHNRLYWYRQTLGQGPEFLTYFQNEAQLEKSRLLSDRFSAERPKGSFSTLEIQRTEQGDSAMYLCASSGTGGWEAFFGQGTRLTVV.

V gene TRBV27 combines with J gene TRBJ2-2, with TRBD1 identical over 7 bases. Unmatched junction bases numbered 5, after V lost 6 bases and J lost 1 base. This CDR3 is built from 15 residues. CDR1 MNHEY and CDR2 SMNVEV come from the germline V gene (reference sequence). The CDR3 spells CASRTGQRNTGELFF. In DNA, the CDR3 is TGTGCCAGCAGGACGGGACAGAGGAACACCGGGGAGCTGTTTTTT.

The rearrangement joins TRBV7-9 to TRBJ2-5; 12 nucleotides align to TRBD2. The trim removed 4 bases at V and 2 bases at J, leaving 2 bases unmatched. This CDR3 is built from 15 residues. The germline gives CDR1 SEHNR, CDR2 FQNEAQ (reference sequence). For the CDR3, the DNA is TGTGCCAGCAGCTACGGACTAGCGGGGCAAGAGACCCAGTACTTC. Protein: CASSYGLAGQETQYF. Full variable domain (outside the CDR3, taken from reference TRBV7-9 and TRBJ2-5): DTGVSQNPRHKITKRGQNVTFRCDPISEHNRLYWYRQTLGQGPEFLTYFQNEAQLEKSRLLSDRFSAERPKGSFSTLEIQRTEQGDSAMYLCASSYGLAGQETQYFGPGTRLLVL.

This clone was seen more than once but under ten times. The chain links TRBV19 to TRBJ1-5; TRBD1 aligns across 8 bases. The ends lost 6 bases at V and 1 base at J; junction bases unmatched: 2. The germline CDR1 and CDR2 sequences are LNHDA and SQIVND (reference sequence). This CDR3 contains 14 residues. CDR3 in amino acids: CASRPGGSNQPQHF. CDR3 nucleotides: TGTGCCAGTAGACCAGGGGGCAGCAATCAGCCCCAGCATTTT.

CDR3 protein: CASREIAGGLSYEQYF. As DNA, the CDR3 is TGCGCCAGCAGGGAAATAGCGGGAGGCCTCTCCTACGAGCAGTACTTC. The rearrangement joins TRBV10-2 to TRBJ2-7; 10 nucleotides line up with TRBD2. Trimming removed 6 bases from V and 0 bases from J; junction bases left unmatched: 8. CDR3 length equals 16 residues. Germline loops: CDR1 WSHSY, CDR2 SAAADI.

The V and J genes are TRBV29-1 and TRBJ1-1; TRBD1 might be the D (6 bases). The V end lost 3 bases, the J end lost 6 bases, and 17 bases lay between the germline ends. The germline V gene has CDR1 SQVTM and CDR2 ANQGSEA. This CDR3 comprises 14 residues. The CDR3 DNA follows: TGCAGCGTTGACCCACCGGGGGGCTTCCCTGAAGCTTTCTTT. As protein: CSVDPPGGFPEAFF.

V usage is TRBV7-9 and J usage is TRBJ2-2; 9 bases map to TRBD1. Per the germline V gene, CDR1 is SEHNR and CDR2 is FQNEAQ (reference sequence). Trimming removed 4 bases from V and 4 bases from J; junction bases left unmatched: 4. The CDR3 loop spans 15 amino acids. The CDR3 nucleotides read TGTGCCAGCAGCTCCGGGACAGGGATCACCGGGGAGCTGTTTTTT. Translation: CASSSGTGITGELFF.

V usage is TRBV7-9 and J usage is TRBJ1-6; D not resolved. V was cut by 2 bases and J by 9 bases, with 8 bases left in between. CDR3 length equals 13 residues. Per the germline V gene, CDR1 is SEHNR and CDR2 is FQNEAQ (reference sequence). The CDR3 DNA sequence: TGTGCCAGCAGCTTAAATGAGGTTTCACCCCTCCACTTT. As protein: CASSLNEVSPLHF. Supplemented by reference TRBV7-9 and TRBJ1-6, the full variable domain reads DTGVSQNPRHKITKRGQNVTFRCDPISEHNRLYWYRQTLGQGPEFLTYFQNEAQLEKSRLLSDRFSAERPKGSFSTLEIQRTEQGDSAMYLCASSLNEVSPLHFGNGTRLTVT.

This sequence joins TRBV27 and TRBJ1-1; D is possibly TRBD1 (5 bases). Germline CDR1 MNHEY, CDR2 SMNVEV (reference sequence). This CDR3 contains 17 residues. V lost 5 bases and J 3 bases, leaving 22 bases between the germline ends. CDR3 bases: TGTGCCAGCAGTCGTTCCGACACAGGTTTGGGGTACACTGAAGCTTTCTTT. Translating it yields CASSRSDTGLGYTEAFF.